This T cell receptor beta chain was recorded in a study of OX40 agonist ivuxolimab in advanced cancers. Study context: Patients were treated with ivuxolimab, an agonistic anti-OX40 (CD134) antibody.

Profiled with immunoSEQ multiplex PCR; TCRdb holds only in-frame clones, not every one. The repertoire has some 80,000 clones, roughly 80% of them found once; the top ten carry roughly 0.41%. The CDR3 sequence is 15 residues long. The junction had 5 bases not matched to a gene; V was cut back by 4 bases and J by 0 bases. CDR1 and CDR2 (germline): SEHNR, FQNEAQ (reference sequence). The rearrangement links TRBV7-9 to TRBJ1-2; TRBD1 matches at 7 bases. The input for sequencing was CD4+ or CD8+ T cells sorted from blood, taken in a trial of the OX40 agonist ivuxolimab. This clonotype was obtained from an adult with an advanced solid tumor such as melanoma, head and neck, liver or kidney cancer. The CDR3 region is CASSSQGSANYGYTF. The CDR3 coding sequence is TGTGCCAGCAGCTCACAGGGGAGTGCTAACTATGGCTACACCTTC.